This T cell receptor (beta chain) emerged from a study of blood T cells in healthy people across ages. Trimming left V 4 bases short and J 1 base short, with 8 bases between. The CDR3 contains 14 residues. Germline lookup yields CDR1 LGHDT and CDR2 YNNKEL (reference sequence). Alongside a J-beta primer mix, a sample-barcoded 5' primer served in a second PCR lasting roughly 7 to 11 cycles. TCRdb fed the 5' RACE reads into MiXCR, producing one record per CDR3 protein. The data hold about 1.5 million distinct CDR3 sequences, with 35% to 45% observed a single time. This clonotype has a count of ten or more.

This chain links TRBV3-1 with TRBJ2-1; D is uncertain. This clonotype was sampled from a woman younger than 30 in good health. The material sequenced was blood. In DNA form, the CDR3 reads TGTGCCAGCAGCCCACTCAGATCCTACAATGAGCAGTTCTTC. This sequence encodes CASSPLRSYNEQFF.